The 7 T cell receptor beta chains reported below all come from one sample, sequenced in a study of T-cell reconstitution after alpha-beta-depleted transplantation in children. Molecular barcoding with unique molecular identifiers was used for the TCRbeta library. From the PCR reads, TCRdb called clonotypes with MiXCR, one entry per CDR3 protein. The profile covers about 540,000 distinct CDR3 sequences, with 15% to 20% appearing a single time and roughly 3.3% taken by the ten largest. The material sequenced was PBMCs from the stem cell graft donor, taken from the stem cell graft. These receptors all stem from a human donor who donated a stem cell graft to a child with acute lymphoblastic leukemia.

The V call is TRBV6-5, the J call TRBJ2-3, with 10 bases lining up with TRBD1. With 4 bases clipped from V and 9 bases from J, the junction kept 10 bases outside the gene matches. The germline V gene has CDR1 MNHEY and CDR2 SVGAGI. The CDR3 is 15 residues long. CDR3 bases: TGTGCCAGCAGTTCTCAGCCGGGACAGGGGTACACGCAGTATTTT. This codes for CASSSQPGQGYTQYF.

This clonotype has only a few counts. The V call is TRBV11-2, the J call TRBJ1-4; unclear D gene. This CDR3 is 14 amino acids long. The ends were cut back, 4 bases at V and 2 bases at J, with 8 bases in the middle. The germline CDR1 and CDR2 sequences are SGHAT and FQNNGV. This CDR3 is CASSWAGTNEKLFF. The CDR3 region has the DNA TGTGCCAGCAGCTGGGCGGGGACTAATGAAAAACTGTTTTTT.

The chain couples TRBV5-1 to TRBJ2-3, with unresolved D. The V gene lost 0 bases and the J gene lost 2 bases, with 10 bases spanning the gap. The CDR3 totals 15 residues. In germline, CDR1 is SGHRS, CDR2 YFSETQ. The CDR3 protein is CASSLVGLITDTQYF. The CDR3 DNA is TGCGCCAGCAGCTTGGTAGGGCTAATCACAGATACGCAGTATTTT.

This clonotype occurred a few times. J is TRBJ1-5 and V is TRBV6-5; D is unresolved. The CDR3 totals 13 residues. Germline V gene sequence: CDR1 MNHEY, CDR2 SVGAGI. V was cut by 1 base and J by 6 bases, with 7 bases left in between. CDR3 coding DNA: TGTGCCAGCAGTTACTTAGTGGGTCAGCCCCAGCATTTT. This gives the protein CASSYLVGQPQHF.

This clonotype has a handful of counts. The V gene is TRBV11-2, the J gene TRBJ2-5, with 8 bases identical to TRBD2. The CDR3 totals 17 residues. Germline-derived CDR1 and CDR2 are SGHAT and FQNNGV. Germline trimming cut 3 bases from V and 1 base from J; bases unmatched to any gene: 10. The CDR3: CASSLHGRALPQETQYF. CDR3 in DNA: TGTGCCAGCAGCTTGCACGGGAGGGCCCTGCCCCAAGAGACCCAGTACTTC.

This clonotype was observed a few times. This rearrangement joins TRBV6-5 to TRBJ1-6, with 8 bases identical to TRBD1. Germline assignment: CDR1 MNHEY and CDR2 SVGAGI. V shed 4 bases and J 2 bases; nucleotides not matched to a gene: 7. The CDR3 runs to 17 residues. The CDR3 DNA reads as TGTGCCAGCAGTTGGGTGACAGGGGATCCCTATAATTCACCCCTCCACTTT. Residues: CASSWVTGDPYNSPLHF.

This clonotype turned up a few times. The V gene is TRBV12-3 or TRBV12-4, the J gene TRBJ1-1, with 10 positions matching TRBD1. The CDR3 is 15 residues long. The V segment lost 7 bases and the J segment 4 bases; nucleotides outside the gene matches: 9. CDR3 DNA: TGTGCCAGCAACGCGTTTTGGGACAGGGGCACTGAAGCTTTCTTT. It specifies CASNAFWDRGTEAFF.